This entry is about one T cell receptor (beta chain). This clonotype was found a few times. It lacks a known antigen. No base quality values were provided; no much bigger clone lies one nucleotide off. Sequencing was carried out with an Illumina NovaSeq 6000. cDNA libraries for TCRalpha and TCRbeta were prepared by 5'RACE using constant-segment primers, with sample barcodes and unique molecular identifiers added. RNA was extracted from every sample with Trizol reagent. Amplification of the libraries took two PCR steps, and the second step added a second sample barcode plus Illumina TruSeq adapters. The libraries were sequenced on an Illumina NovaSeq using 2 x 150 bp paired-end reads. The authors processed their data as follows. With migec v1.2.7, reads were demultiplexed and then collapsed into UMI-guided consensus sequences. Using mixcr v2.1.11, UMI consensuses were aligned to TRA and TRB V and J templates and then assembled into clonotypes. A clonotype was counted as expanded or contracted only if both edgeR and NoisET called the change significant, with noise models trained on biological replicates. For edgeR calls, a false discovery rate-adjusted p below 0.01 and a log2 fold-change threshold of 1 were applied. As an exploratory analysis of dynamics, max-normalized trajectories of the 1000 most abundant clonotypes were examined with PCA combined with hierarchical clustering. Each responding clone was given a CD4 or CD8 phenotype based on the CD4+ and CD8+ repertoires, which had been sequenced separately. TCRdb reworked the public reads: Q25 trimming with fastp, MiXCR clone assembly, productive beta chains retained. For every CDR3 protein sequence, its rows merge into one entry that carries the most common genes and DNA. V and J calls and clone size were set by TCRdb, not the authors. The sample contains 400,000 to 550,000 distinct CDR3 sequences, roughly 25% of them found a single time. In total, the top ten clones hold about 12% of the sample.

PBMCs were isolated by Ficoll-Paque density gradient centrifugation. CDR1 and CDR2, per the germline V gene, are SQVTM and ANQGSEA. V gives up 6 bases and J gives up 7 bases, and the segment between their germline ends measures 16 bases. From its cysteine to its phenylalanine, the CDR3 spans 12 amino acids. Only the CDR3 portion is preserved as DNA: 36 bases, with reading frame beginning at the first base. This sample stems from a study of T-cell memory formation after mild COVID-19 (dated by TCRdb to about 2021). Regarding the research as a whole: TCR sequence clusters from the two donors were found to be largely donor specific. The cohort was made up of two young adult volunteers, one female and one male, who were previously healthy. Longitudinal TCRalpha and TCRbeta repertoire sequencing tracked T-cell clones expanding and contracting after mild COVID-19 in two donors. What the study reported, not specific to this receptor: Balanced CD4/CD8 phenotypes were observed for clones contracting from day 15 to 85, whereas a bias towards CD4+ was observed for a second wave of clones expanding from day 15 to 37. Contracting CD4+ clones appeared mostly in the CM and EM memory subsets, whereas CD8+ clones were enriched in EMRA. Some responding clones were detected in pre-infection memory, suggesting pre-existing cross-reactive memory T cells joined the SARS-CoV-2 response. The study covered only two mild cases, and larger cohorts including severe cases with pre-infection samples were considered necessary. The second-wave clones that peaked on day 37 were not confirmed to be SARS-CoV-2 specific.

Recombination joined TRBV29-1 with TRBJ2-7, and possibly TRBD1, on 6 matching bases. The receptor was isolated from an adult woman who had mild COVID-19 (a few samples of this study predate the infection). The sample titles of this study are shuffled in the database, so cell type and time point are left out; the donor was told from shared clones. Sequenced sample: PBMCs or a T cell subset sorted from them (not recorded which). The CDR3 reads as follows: CSVGAVLGEQYF. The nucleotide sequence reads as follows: TGCAGCGTGGGGGCCGTCCTTGGGGAGCAGTACTTC.